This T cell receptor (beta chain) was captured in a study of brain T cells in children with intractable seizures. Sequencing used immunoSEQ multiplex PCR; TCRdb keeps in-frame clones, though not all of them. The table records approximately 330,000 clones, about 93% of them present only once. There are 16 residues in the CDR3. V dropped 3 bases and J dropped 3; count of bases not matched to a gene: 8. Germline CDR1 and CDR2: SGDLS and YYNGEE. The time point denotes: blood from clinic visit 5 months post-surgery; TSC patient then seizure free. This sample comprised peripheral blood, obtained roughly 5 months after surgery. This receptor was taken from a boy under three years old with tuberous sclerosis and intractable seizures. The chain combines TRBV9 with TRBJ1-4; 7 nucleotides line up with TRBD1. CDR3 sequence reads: CASSADRAGANEKLFF. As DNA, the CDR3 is TGTGCCAGCAGCGCCGACAGGGCGGGCGCTAATGAAAAACTGTTTTTT.